This T cell receptor beta chain is drawn from a study of T cell changes during pregnancy in multiple sclerosis. Here immunoSEQ multiplex PCR was the method, and the copy in TCRdb shows in-frame clones only, minus some. In the table there are approximately 100,000 clones, approximately 89% of which are singletons. Germline assignment: CDR1 SGHNT and CDR2 YYREEE (reference sequence). This CDR3 contains 11 residues. Trimming left V 3 bases short and J 10 bases short, with 8 bases between. This material consisted of peripheral blood, taken after pregnancy. V usage is TRBV5-4 and J usage is TRBJ2-1, with D unresolved. The receptor was isolated from a female donor with multiple sclerosis, enrolled in a pregnancy study. CDR3 region: CASSSGREQFF. Written as DNA, the CDR3 is TGTGCCAGCAGCTCTGGCAGGGAGCAGTTCTTC.